This TCR beta chain was profiled in a study of blood T cell repertoires in COVID-19 (dated by TCRdb to 2018 to 2021). Study-wide context: Samples from collaborators originated in the United States, Italy and Spain and spanned both the acute and convalescent phases of COVID-19. The dataset comprised deeply sampled blood TCRbeta repertoires from subjects exposed to, actively infected with, or recovered from COVID-19. The samples were drawn from two sources: the first 160 participants of the ongoing ImmuneRACE study, and 1,254 subjects contributed by 6 global collaborators. Where available, HLA class I and class II types were taken from metadata supplied by the sample provider and were not determined by assay-based typing. A de-identified subject ID, COVID-19 status, age in years and sex were almost always included in the sample metadata. The material from the prospective study consisted of cDNA or gDNA derived from T cells, B-cell-depleted T cells, or PBMCs. The repertoires were released in a freely available public database intended as a resource for research on the immune response to SARS-CoV-2. What the work shows at the level of the full study, not this receptor alone: The amount of clinical and demographic metadata varied by source and participant and was provided uncurated.

A note on this clone: Its specific antigen is unknown. Base-call qualities are not available, and no considerably larger clone is one nucleotide away.

Collaborating institutions collected whole blood in K2EDTA tubes following their own protocols. For TCRbeta analysis, collaborators shipped samples as frozen whole blood, isolated PBMCs, or DNA extracted from either of those sample types. TCRbeta CDR3 regions were amplified from genomic DNA by means of the immunoSEQ Assay, a bias-controlled multiplex PCR. In the authors' own workflow: Within the assay, amplification of reference gene primers was used to estimate how many nucleated cells each sample contained. Sequence reads were collapsed and filtered to measure the absolute abundance of every unique TCRbeta CDR3 rearrangement. For each sample, productive Simpson clonality was calculated by taking the square root of Simpson's diversity index across productive rearrangements. The source is immuneACCESS, and TCRdb retained only in-frame sequences with V and J called. Part of the clones is not carried over; for the studies checked, unresolved V genes explain less than half of this, and the remainder is unexplained. The V and J calls and clone size are taken from that table; D and trimming were inferred from the DNA. Within this sample are approximately 140,000 clones, with approximately 83% of them counted one time only. Together, the top ten hold 1.5% to 2% of the sample.

CDR1 and CDR2 are read off the germline V gene as ENHRY and SYGVKD. The CDR3, cysteine through phenylalanine, is 15 amino acids long. Only the CDR3 portion is preserved as DNA: 45 bases, with reading frame beginning at the first base. V trim: 4 bases; J trim: 4 bases; unmatched bases: 7. This sequence uses TRBV10-3 and TRBJ1-1, with 9 middle bases fitting TRBD1. Sequencing input: peripheral blood. The sequence came from a human donor in a cohort sampled during active COVID-19. Read as DNA, the sequence is TGTGCCATCAGTGGGGGACAGGGTTTGTTCACTGAAGCTTTCTTT. Its product reads: CAISGGQGLFTEAFF.